These T cell receptor beta chains were read from a single sample in a study of response to subunit inactivated influenza vaccine. Via MiXCR, TCRdb re-called the RT-PCR reads, giving one row per CDR3 protein. The repertoire holds some 500,000 distinct CDR3 sequences, with roughly 27% as singletons. The source material was CD4+ T cells sorted from PBMCs, sampled 5 days after vaccination. Receptors were obtained from a man aged 45 to 65 who received an inactivated influenza vaccine. Both conserved end residues are part of each CDR3. A D gene is named only where the DNA matches it firmly. Clone size is not always given. Where it is, it says once, few, many or a class for expanded clones.

D	V	J	length	size	CDR3	DNA
TRBD2	TRBV29-1	TRBJ2-1	18	.	CSVEARGLAGGPYNEQFF	TGCAGCGTTGAAGCGCGGGGACTAGCGGGAGGCCCCTACAATGAGCAGTTCTTC
.	TRBV5-4	TRBJ2-4	16	.	CASSRDGFLAKNIQYF	TGTGCCAGCAGTCGGGACGGGTTTCTAGCCAAAAACATTCAGTACTTC
.	TRBV20-1	TRBJ1-1	14	few	CSARDPVMNTEAFF	TGCAGTGCTAGAGATCCAGTCATGAACACTGAAGCTTTCTTT
TRBD1	TRBV5-1	TRBJ2-7	15	once	CASSLIGTGHDEQYF	TGCGCCAGCAGCTTGATCGGGACAGGACACGACGAGCAGTACTTC
.	TRBV2	TRBJ1-6	13	once	CASSEQGGSPLHF	TGTGCCAGCAGTGAACAGGGTGGGTCACCCCTCCACTTT
.	TRBV6-5	TRBJ1-3	15	few	CASSDSSGSGNTIYF	TGTGCCAGCAGTGACTCATCGGGCAGTGGAAACACCATATATTTT
.	TRBV27	TRBJ2-7	12	.	CASRRPPYEQYF	TGTGCCAGCAGACGCCCCCCCTACGAGCAGTACTTC
.	TRBV29-1	TRBJ1-4	12	.	CSVEVGGEKLFF	TGCAGCGTTGAAGTGGGCGGTGAAAAACTGTTTTTT
TRBD1	TRBV10-3	TRBJ1-1	14	.	CAIREGQINTEAFF	TGTGCCATCAGAGAGGGACAGATTAACACTGAAGCTTTCTTT
TRBD2	TRBV28	TRBJ2-5	15	few	CASRTYSGVGETQYF	TGTGCCAGCAGGACTTATAGCGGGGTCGGAGAGACCCAGTACTTC
.	TRBV12-3/TRBV12-4	TRBJ2-7	16	few	CASSLRRVHETYEQYF	TGTGCCAGCAGTCTTCGTCGGGTCCATGAAACCTACGAGCAGTACTTC
.	TRBV5-6	TRBJ2-7	13	few	CASTPGHSYEQYF	TGTGCCAGCACCCCGGGACACTCCTACGAGCAGTACTTC
TRBD2	TRBV5-8	TRBJ2-1	15	many	CASSLGLAGAYEQFF	TGTGCCAGCAGCTTGGGGCTAGCGGGAGCCTATGAGCAGTTCTTC
.	TRBV5-4	TRBJ2-1	17	few	CASSFKRDTSSYNEQFF	TGTGCCAGCAGCTTCAAGAGGGACACTAGCTCCTACAATGAGCAGTTCTTC
TRBD1	TRBV5-1	TRBJ1-4	14	.	CASSLWGQDEKLFF	TGCGCCAGCAGCTTGTGGGGACAGGATGAAAAACTGTTTTTT
TRBD1	TRBV5-1	TRBJ1-4	13	.	CASSWTGREKLFF	TGCGCCAGCAGCTGGACAGGGCGGGAAAAACTGTTTTTT
.	TRBV5-3	TRBJ1-5	14	.	CARSYDSSNQPQHF	TGTGCCAGAAGCTACGACAGTAGCAATCAGCCCCAGCATTTT
.	TRBV2	TRBJ1-5	15	.	CASRDWEGSNQPQHF	TGTGCCAGCAGGGACTGGGAGGGAAGCAATCAGCCCCAGCATTTT
TRBD2	TRBV20-1	TRBJ2-5	17	.	CSARDPRRGSTQETQYF	TGCAGTGCTAGAGATCCGAGGCGGGGGAGTACTCAAGAGACCCAGTACTTC
.	TRBV29-1	TRBJ2-1	11	.	CSDRGYNEQFF	TGCAGCGACAGAGGGTACAATGAGCAGTTCTTC
.	TRBV5-1	TRBJ2-7	17	.	CASSSYGFSTSSDEQYF	TGCGCCAGCAGCTCCTACGGGTTTTCGACTAGTTCCGACGAGCAGTACTTC
.	TRBV4-3	TRBJ1-2	15	.	CASSQEVREGYGYTF	TGCGCCAGCAGCCAAGAGGTCAGGGAGGGCTATGGCTACACCTTC
TRBD1	TRBV7-2	TRBJ2-1	15	many	CASSSDRGIHNEQFF	TGTGCCAGCAGCTCGGACAGGGGTATACACAATGAGCAGTTCTTC
TRBD2	TRBV7-6	TRBJ2-7	17	many	CASSVLTSGSLIVEQYF	TGTGCCAGCAGCGTCCTGACTAGCGGGTCCCTAATCGTAGAGCAGTACTTC
.	TRBV5-1	TRBJ1-2	12	.	CASSLEQYGYTF	TGCGCCAGCAGCTTGGAGCAATATGGCTACACCTTC
TRBD1	TRBV6-5	TRBJ2-7	15	.	CASSFRDRKSYEQYF	TGTGCCAGCAGTTTCCGGGACAGGAAGTCCTACGAGCAGTACTTC
.	TRBV20-1	TRBJ1-5	14	few	CSASAEYSNQPQHF	TGCAGTGCTAGTGCGGAGTATAGCAATCAGCCCCAGCATTTT
.	TRBV20-1	TRBJ1-1	13	few	CSAMSGHDTEAFF	TGCAGTGCTATGTCAGGGCACGACACTGAAGCTTTCTTT
.	TRBV18	TRBJ1-1	12	few	CASSPGQLEAFF	TGTGCCAGCTCACCGGGACAACTTGAAGCTTTCTTT
.	TRBV10-3	TRBJ2-5	11	few	CAIAEQETQYF	TGTGCCATAGCCGAACAAGAGACCCAGTACTTC
TRBD1	TRBV20-1	TRBJ2-3	15	few	CSARGGQGRSDTQYF	TGCAGTGCTAGGGGGGGACAGGGGCGCTCAGATACGCAGTATTTT
TRBD1	TRBV20-1	TRBJ2-5	12	.	CSARTGGETQYF	TGCAGTGCTAGGACAGGGGGCGAGACCCAGTACTTC
.	TRBV3-1	TRBJ2-1	15	few	CASSPAGTRDNEQFF	TGTGCCAGCAGCCCGGCAGGGACTCGGGACAATGAGCAGTTCTTC
TRBD2	TRBV5-1	TRBJ2-3	16	.	CASSQGLADSTDTQYF	TGCGCCAGCAGCCAAGGACTAGCGGATAGCACAGATACGCAGTATTTT
TRBD2	TRBV15	TRBJ2-7	14	few	CATSRDFGGFEQYF	TGTGCCACCAGCAGAGATTTCGGGGGGTTCGAGCAGTACTTC
.	TRBV7-2	TRBJ2-5	13	.	CASTPGRQETQYF	TGTGCCAGCACCCCCGGGCGGCAAGAGACCCAGTACTTC
.	TRBV29-1	TRBJ1-1	11	few	CSVGWNTEAFF	TGCAGCGTTGGTTGGAACACTGAAGCTTTCTTT
.	TRBV5-5	TRBJ1-1	15	.	CASSFSGSLNTEAFF	TGTGCCAGCAGCTTTTCAGGCAGTCTGAACACTGAAGCTTTCTTT
.	TRBV5-1	TRBJ2-1	16	.	CASSLDEWHRENEQFF	TGCGCCAGCAGCTTGGATGAGTGGCATAGGGAAAATGAGCAGTTCTTC
TRBD2	TRBV10-3	TRBJ2-5	15	.	CAIRGLAGTQETQYF	TGTGCCATCAGGGGACTAGCGGGGACTCAAGAGACCCAGTACTTC
.	TRBV20-1	TRBJ1-1	13	.	CSARRSPNTEAFF	TGCAGTGCTAGAAGGTCTCCGAACACTGAAGCTTTCTTT
.	TRBV5-1	TRBJ2-3	13	many	CASSSPSTDTQYF	TGTGCCAGCAGCTCTCCTAGCACAGATACGCAGTATTTT
TRBD1	TRBV6-5	TRBJ1-4	12	.	CASSNDRGKLFF	TGTGCCAGCAGCAACGACAGGGGAAAACTGTTTTTT
.	TRBV6-5	TRBJ2-2	16	few	CASSYNLGFRPGELFF	TGTGCCAGCAGCTACAACCTCGGGTTCAGGCCCGGGGAGCTGTTTTTT
.	TRBV5-1	TRBJ2-4	15	.	CASSLGPNAKNIQYF	TGCGCCAGCAGCTTGGGACCGAACGCCAAAAACATTCAGTACTTC
.	TRBV28	TRBJ2-7	12	few	CASRSEAYEQYF	TGTGCCAGCAGGAGCGAGGCCTACGAGCAGTACTTC